One sample yielded the 10 T cell receptor beta chains listed below, sequenced in a study of blood T cell repertoires in COVID-19. Clones were read by immunoSEQ multiplex PCR, and TCRdb kept only the in-frame ones, dropping some. The sample yields around 230,000 clones, roughly nine tenths seen once. Sequencing was performed on PBMCs or T cells enriched from blood (not recorded which). The receptors were sampled from a woman in her 30s who had recovered from COVID-19.

The gene calls are TRBV5-6 and TRBJ2-2; unclear D gene. Germline CDR1 reads SGHDT; CDR2 reads YYEEEE. Between the trimmed V and J ends, which lost 4 bases and 5 bases, there was a span of 18 bases. The CDR3 is 16 residues long. CDR3 nucleotide sequence: TGTGCCAGCAGCATGTATTCTAGTCCTGTAACCGGGGAGCTGTTTTTT. Encoded protein: CASSMYSSPVTGELFF.

The gene calls are TRBV6-2 or TRBV6-3 and TRBJ1-1; no clear D gene. The CDR3 is 17 residues long. The germline V and J ends were trimmed by 6 bases and 0 bases, with 20 bases remaining between them. Germline CDR1 is MNHEY and CDR2 is SVGEGT. The CDR3 nucleotides are TGTGCCAGCAGCCCCCGGGTGGGTCGTCTCATGAACACTGAAGCTTTCTTT. Translating it yields CASSPRVGRLMNTEAFF.

V gene TRBV6-2 or TRBV6-3 combines with J gene TRBJ1-2; possibly TRBD1 for D (6 bases). The germline V and J ends were trimmed by 5 bases and 5 bases, with 15 bases remaining between them. CDR3 size: 14 residues. Germline CDR1 and CDR2: MNHEY and SVGEGT. CDR3 in DNA: TGTGCCAGCAGTCTTGGGGGCGAAAATTATGGCTACACCTTC. Residues: CASSLGGENYGYTF.

The chain is built from TRBV5-1 and TRBJ1-2; 8 bases fit TRBD1. V shed 4 bases, J shed 8 bases, and the junction held 10 bases outside the gene matches. In germline, CDR1 is SGHRS, CDR2 YFSETQ. This CDR3 is built from 14 residues. The CDR3 sequence is CASSPDRDRGGYTF. In DNA, the CDR3 is TGCGCCAGCAGCCCGGACAGGGACCGAGGAGGCTACACCTTC.

This clone was seen a handful of times. This sequence joins TRBV29-1 and TRBJ1-2, with 10 nucleotides matching TRBD1. This CDR3 is 14 amino acids long. Germline trimming cut 6 bases from V and 8 bases from J; bases unmatched to any gene: 12. The V gene's germline CDR1 is SQVTM and CDR2 ANQGSEA. CDR3 nucleotide sequence: TGCAGCGTGGACCTCTCCGGGACAGGGGCCGGCTACACCTTC. It specifies CSVDLSGTGAGYTF.

J is TRBJ2-7 and V is TRBV3-1 (or the pseudogene TRBV3-2), with 9 bases fitting TRBD1. Germline trimming cut 4 bases from V and 7 bases from J; bases unmatched to any gene: 8. The CDR3 loop spans 14 amino acids. Germline loops: CDR1 LGHDT, CDR2 YNNKEL (reference sequence). The CDR3 loop is CASSRGQGLGEQYF. The DNA of the CDR3 is TGTGCCAGCAGCCGGGGACAGGGTTTGGGGGAGCAGTACTTC.

The chain has TRBV13 and TRBJ2-7, with TRBD2 identical over 8 bases. CDR3 length: 21 residues. With V trimmed by 2 bases and J by 4 bases, 25 bases remained unmatched. The germline CDR1 and CDR2 sequences are PRHDT and FYEKMQ (reference sequence). DNA for the CDR3: TGTGCCAGCAGCTTAAGGGCGACGGGGACTAGACAGGCTTCGAGGCGTTACGAGCAGTACTTC. Protein: CASSLRATGTRQASRRYEQYF.

V and J are TRBV7-2 and TRBJ2-5; 13 bases map to TRBD2. The germline gives CDR1 SGHTA, CDR2 FQGNSA. V dropped 2 bases and J dropped 6; count of bases not matched to a gene: 3. This CDR3 has 15 residues. The DNA for the CDR3 is TGTGCCAGCAGCTTAACTAGCGGGGGGGCCAAGACCCAGTACTTC. Encoded protein: CASSLTSGGAKTQYF.

The rearrangement links TRBV5-5 to TRBJ1-1; possibly TRBD1 for D (5 bases). The V gene lost 4 bases and the J gene lost 7 bases, with 11 bases spanning the gap. Germline V lookup: CDR1 SGHKS, CDR2 YYEKEE (reference sequence). The CDR3 is made up of 12 amino acids. CDR3 in amino acids: CASSVTGDEAFF. As DNA, the CDR3 is TGTGCCAGCAGCGTGACGGGGGATGAAGCTTTCTTT.

This chain uses TRBV23-1 with TRBJ1-5; possibly TRBD1 for D (6 bases). TRBV23-1 is designated an ORF whose function remains uncertain. The CDR3 spans 17 residues. Trimming removed 3 bases at V and 1 base at J, with 16 bases between. CDR3 in DNA: TGCGCCAGCAGTCACCACAGGGATAGGGAAAGCAATCAGCCCCAGCATTTT. Translating it yields CASSHHRDRESNQPQHF.